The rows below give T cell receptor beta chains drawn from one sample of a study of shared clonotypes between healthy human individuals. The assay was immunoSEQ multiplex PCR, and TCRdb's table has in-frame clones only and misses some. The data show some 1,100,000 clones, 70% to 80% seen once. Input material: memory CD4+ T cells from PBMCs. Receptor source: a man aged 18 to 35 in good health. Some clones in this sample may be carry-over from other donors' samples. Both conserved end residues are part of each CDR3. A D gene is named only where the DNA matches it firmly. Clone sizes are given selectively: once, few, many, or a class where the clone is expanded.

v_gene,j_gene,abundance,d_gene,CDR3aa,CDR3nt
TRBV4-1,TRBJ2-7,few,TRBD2,CASSQDSSGRWYEQYF,TGCGCCAGCAGCCAAGATTCTAGCGGGAGATGGTACGAGCAGTACTTC
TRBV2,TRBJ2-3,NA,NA,CASSERGPLSTDTQYF,TGTGCCAGCAGTGAACGTGGACCACTAAGCACAGATACGCAGTATTTT
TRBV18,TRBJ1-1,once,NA,CASSPLQGMNTEAFF,TGTGCCAGCTCACCACTTCAGGGTATGAACACTGAAGCTTTCTTT
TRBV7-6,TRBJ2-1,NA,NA,CASSPTYGSSYNEQFF,TGTGCCAGCAGCCCAACGTACGGGAGTTCCTACAATGAGCAGTTCTTC
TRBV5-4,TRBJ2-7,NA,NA,CASSPSGIAYEQYF,TGTGCCAGCAGCCCAAGTGGGATAGCCTACGAGCAGTACTTC
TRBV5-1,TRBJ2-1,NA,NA,CASSFLGGPRNEQFF,TGCGCCAGCAGCTTCTTGGGGGGACCGCGAAATGAGCAGTTCTTC
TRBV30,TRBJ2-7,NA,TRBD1,CAWRGTGALSYYEQYF,TGTGCCTGGAGGGGGACAGGGGCCCTTTCCTACTACGAGCAGTACTTC
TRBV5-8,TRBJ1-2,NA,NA,CASSLGPLRRGYTF,TGTGCCAGCAGCTTGGGGCCCCTACGGAGGGGCTACACCTTC
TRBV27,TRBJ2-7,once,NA,CASSHGQGLTYEQYF,TGTGCCAGCAGTCATGGGCAGGGTCTCACCTACGAGCAGTACTTC
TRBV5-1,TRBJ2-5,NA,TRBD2,CASSFSSGRRQETQYF,TGCGCCAGCAGCTTTTCTAGCGGGAGGCGCCAAGAGACCCAGTACTTC
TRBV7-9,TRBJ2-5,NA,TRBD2,CASSKLSGRTQETQYF,TGTGCCAGCAGCAAGCTTAGCGGGCGGACCCAAGAGACCCAGTACTTC
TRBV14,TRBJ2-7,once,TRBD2,CASSRGLAASEQYF,TGTGCCAGCAGCCGAGGACTAGCAGCCTCCGAGCAGTACTTC
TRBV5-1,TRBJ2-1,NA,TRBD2,CASSWTSAGYEQFF,TGCGCCAGCAGCTGGACTTCAGCGGGATATGAGCAGTTCTTC
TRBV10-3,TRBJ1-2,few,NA,CAISESGPAYGYTF,TGTGCCATCAGTGAGTCCGGACCGGCGTATGGCTACACCTTC
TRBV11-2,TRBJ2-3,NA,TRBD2,CASSSPGFTSGFTQYF,TGTGCCAGCAGCTCGCCCGGGTTTACTAGCGGGTTTACGCAGTATTTT
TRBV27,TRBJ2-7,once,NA,CASSARREGTYEQYF,TGTGCCAGCAGCGCACGCCGGGAAGGGACCTACGAGCAGTACTTC
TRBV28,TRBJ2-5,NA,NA,CASSSGLYQETQYF,TGTGCCAGCAGTTCGGGACTCTACCAAGAGACCCAGTACTTC
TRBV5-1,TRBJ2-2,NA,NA,CASSLAGTAGELFF,TGCGCCAGCAGCTTGGCCGGTACGGCCGGGGAGCTGTTTTTT
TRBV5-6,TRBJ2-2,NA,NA,CASSPTTWTGELFF,TGTGCCAGCAGCCCCACGACCTGGACCGGGGAGCTGTTTTTT
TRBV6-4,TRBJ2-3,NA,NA,CASSDSTDTQYF,TGTGCCAGCAGTGACTCAACAGATACGCAGTATTTT
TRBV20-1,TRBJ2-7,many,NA,CSTRSYEQYF,TGCAGTACCCGGTCCTACGAGCAGTACTTC
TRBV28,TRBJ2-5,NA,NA,CASSSQGGETQYF,TGTGCCAGCAGTTCACAGGGAGGAGAGACCCAGTACTTC
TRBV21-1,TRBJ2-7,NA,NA,CASRPPGTGHYEQYF,TGTGCCAGCCGTCCTCCCGGGACAGGACACTACGAGCAGTACTTC
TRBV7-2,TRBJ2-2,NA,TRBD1,CASSFYRGSGELFF,TGTGCCAGCAGCTTTTACAGGGGCAGCGGGGAGCTGTTTTTT
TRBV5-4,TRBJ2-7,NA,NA,CASSSPGGEDYEQYF,TGTGCCAGCAGCTCACCAGGTGGGGAGGACTACGAGCAGTACTTC
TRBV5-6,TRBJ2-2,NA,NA,CASSTQLAGELFF,TGTGCCAGCAGTACACAGCTGGCCGGGGAGCTGTTTTTT
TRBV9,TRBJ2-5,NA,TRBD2,CASSVGPSGLAGETQYF,TGTGCCAGCAGCGTAGGGCCGTCGGGACTAGCGGGAGAGACCCAGTACTTC
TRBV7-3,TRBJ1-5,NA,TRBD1,CASSLRGAGQRDSTQHF,TGTGCCAGCAGCTTAAGAGGTGCGGGACAGAGGGACAGTACCCAGCATTTT
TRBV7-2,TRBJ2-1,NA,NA,CASSFRGYNEQFF,TGTGCCAGCAGCTTCAGGGGCTACAATGAGCAGTTCTTC
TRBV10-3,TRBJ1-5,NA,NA,CAISDGYSNQPQHF,TGTGCCATCAGTGACGGTTATAGCAATCAGCCCCAGCATTTT
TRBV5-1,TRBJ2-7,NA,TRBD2,CASSLAAGGPDEQYF,TGCGCCAGCAGCTTGGCGGCGGGAGGGCCCGACGAGCAGTACTTC
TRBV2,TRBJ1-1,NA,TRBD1,CASSERGQGGTEAFF,TGTGCCAGCAGTGAACGAGGACAGGGTGGGACTGAAGCTTTCTTT
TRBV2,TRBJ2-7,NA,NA,CASSSTTGQYF,TGTGCCAGCAGCAGTACTACGGGGCAGTACTTC
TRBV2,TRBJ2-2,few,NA,CASSEAGELFF,TGTGCCAGCAGTGAGGCCGGGGAGCTGTTTTTT
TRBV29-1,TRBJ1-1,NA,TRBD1,CSVKRDRNTEAFF,TGCAGCGTGAAACGGGACAGAAACACTGAAGCTTTCTTT
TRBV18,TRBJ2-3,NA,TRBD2,CASSQAGHTDTQYF,TGTGCCAGCTCACAAGCGGGGCACACAGATACGCAGTATTTT
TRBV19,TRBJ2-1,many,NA,CASSQGLNSYSYNEQFF,TGTGCCAGTAGCCAGGGTCTTAATAGCTACTCCTACAATGAGCAGTTCTTC
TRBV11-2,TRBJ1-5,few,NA,CASSLGGRGNQPQHF,TGTGCCAGCAGCTTAGGCGGGAGAGGCAATCAGCCCCAGCATTTT
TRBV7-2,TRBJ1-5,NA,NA,CASSWGVSQPQHF,TGTGCCAGCAGCTGGGGGGTTAGTCAGCCCCAGCATTTT
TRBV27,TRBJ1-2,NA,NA,CASSKQGRDYGYTF,TGTGCCAGCAGTAAACAGGGTCGAGACTATGGCTACACCTTC
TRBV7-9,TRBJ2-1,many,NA,CASSPPLSPRHEQFF,TGTGCCAGCAGCCCCCCATTAAGCCCAAGGCATGAGCAGTTCTTC
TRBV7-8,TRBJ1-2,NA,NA,CASSLAPGDYYGYTF,TGTGCCAGCAGCTTAGCGCCAGGGGATTACTATGGCTACACCTTC
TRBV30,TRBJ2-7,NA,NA,CAWQTDSYEQYF,TGTGCCTGGCAGACAGATTCCTACGAGCAGTACTTC
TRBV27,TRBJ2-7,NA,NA,CASISPGLHSYEQYF,TGTGCCAGCATCTCACCCGGGCTTCACTCCTACGAGCAGTACTTC
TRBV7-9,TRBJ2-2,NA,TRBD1,CASRWTGYTGELFF,TGTGCCAGCAGGTGGACAGGGTACACCGGGGAGCTGTTTTTT
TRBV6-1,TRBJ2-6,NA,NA,CASSDSLVGSRGANVLTF,TGTGCCAGCAGTGATAGTCTAGTCGGGTCTCGCGGGGCCAACGTCCTGACTTTC
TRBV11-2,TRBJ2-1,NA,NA,CASRSLRSLGGEQFF,TGTGCCAGCAGAAGTTTAAGGTCCTTAGGCGGTGAGCAGTTCTTC
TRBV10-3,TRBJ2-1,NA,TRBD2,CAISESGLAGNEQFF,TGTGCCATCAGTGAGTCGGGACTAGCGGGCAATGAGCAGTTCTTC
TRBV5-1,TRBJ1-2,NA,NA,CASSSYGQNYGYTF,TGCGCCAGCAGCTCCTACGGGCAAAACTATGGCTACACCTTC
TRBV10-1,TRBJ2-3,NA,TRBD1,CASMGQGPLGTDTQYF,TGCGCCAGCATGGGACAGGGACCCCTGGGCACAGATACGCAGTATTTT
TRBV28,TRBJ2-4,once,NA,CASSAGTIAKNIQYF,TGTGCCAGCAGCGCCGGGACAATAGCCAAAAACATTCAGTACTTC
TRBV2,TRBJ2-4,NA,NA,CASALMVLNIQYF,TGTGCCAGCGCCTTGATGGTGTTAAACATTCAGTACTTC
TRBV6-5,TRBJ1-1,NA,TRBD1,CASRSGQGGHTEAFF,TGTGCCAGCAGATCGGGACAGGGAGGGCACACTGAAGCTTTCTTT